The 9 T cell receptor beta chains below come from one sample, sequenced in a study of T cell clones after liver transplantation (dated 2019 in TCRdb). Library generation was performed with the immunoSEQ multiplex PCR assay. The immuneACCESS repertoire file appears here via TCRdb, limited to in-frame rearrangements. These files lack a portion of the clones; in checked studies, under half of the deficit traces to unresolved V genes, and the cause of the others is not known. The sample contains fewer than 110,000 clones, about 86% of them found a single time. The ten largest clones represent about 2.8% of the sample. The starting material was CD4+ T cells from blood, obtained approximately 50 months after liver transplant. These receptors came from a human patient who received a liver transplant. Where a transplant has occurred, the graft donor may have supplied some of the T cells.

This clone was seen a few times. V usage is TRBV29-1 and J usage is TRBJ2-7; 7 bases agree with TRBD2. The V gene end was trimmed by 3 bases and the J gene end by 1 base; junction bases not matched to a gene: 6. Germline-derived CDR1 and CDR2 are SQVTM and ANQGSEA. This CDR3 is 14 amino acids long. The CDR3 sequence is CSVEKRDGSYEQYF. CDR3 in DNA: TGCAGCGTTGAGAAGCGGGACGGATCCTACGAGCAGTACTTC.

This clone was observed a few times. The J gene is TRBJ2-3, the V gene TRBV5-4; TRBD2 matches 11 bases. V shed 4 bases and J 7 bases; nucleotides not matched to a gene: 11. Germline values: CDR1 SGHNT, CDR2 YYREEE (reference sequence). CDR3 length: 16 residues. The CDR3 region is CASSKLAGAILYTQYF. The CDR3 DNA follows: TGTGCCAGCAGCAAACTAGCGGGGGCCATACTATATACGCAGTATTTT.

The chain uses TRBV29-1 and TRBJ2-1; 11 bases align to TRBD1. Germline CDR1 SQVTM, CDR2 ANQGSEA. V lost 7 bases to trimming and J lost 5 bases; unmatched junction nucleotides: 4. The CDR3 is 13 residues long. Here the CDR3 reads CSGRTGGHNEQFF. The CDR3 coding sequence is TGCAGCGGTCGGACAGGGGGCCACAATGAGCAGTTCTTC.

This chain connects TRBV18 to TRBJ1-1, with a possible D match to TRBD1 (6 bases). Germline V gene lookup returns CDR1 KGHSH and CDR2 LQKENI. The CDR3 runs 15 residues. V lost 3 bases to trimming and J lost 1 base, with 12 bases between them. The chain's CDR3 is CASSPLGQQNTEAFF. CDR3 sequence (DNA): TGTGCCAGCTCACCGTTGGGACAACAGAACACTGAAGCTTTCTTT.

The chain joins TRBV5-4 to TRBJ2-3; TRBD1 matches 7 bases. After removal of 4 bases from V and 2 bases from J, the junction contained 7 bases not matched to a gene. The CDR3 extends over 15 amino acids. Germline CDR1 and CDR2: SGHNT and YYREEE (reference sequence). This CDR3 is CASSEYRGYTDTQYF. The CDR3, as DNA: TGTGCCAGCAGCGAATACAGGGGTTACACAGATACGCAGTATTTT.

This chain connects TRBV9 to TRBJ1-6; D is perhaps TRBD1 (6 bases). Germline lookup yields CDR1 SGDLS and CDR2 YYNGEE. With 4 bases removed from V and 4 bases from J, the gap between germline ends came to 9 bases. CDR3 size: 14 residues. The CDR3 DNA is TGTGCCAGCAGCACACAGGGTTATAATTCACCCCTCCACTTT. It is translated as CASSTQGYNSPLHF.

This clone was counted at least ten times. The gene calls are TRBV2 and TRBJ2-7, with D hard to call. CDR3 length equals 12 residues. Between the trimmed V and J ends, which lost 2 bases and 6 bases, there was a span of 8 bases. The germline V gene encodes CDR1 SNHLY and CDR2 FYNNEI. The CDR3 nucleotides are TGTGCCAGCAGTGAAACCATACGCGAGCAGTACTTC. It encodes CASSETIREQYF.

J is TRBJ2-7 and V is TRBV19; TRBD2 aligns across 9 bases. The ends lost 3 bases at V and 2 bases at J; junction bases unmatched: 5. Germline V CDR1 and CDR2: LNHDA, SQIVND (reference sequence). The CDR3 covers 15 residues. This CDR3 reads CASSISGSGPYEQYF. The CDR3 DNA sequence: TGTGCCAGTAGTATTAGCGGGAGTGGGCCCTACGAGCAGTACTTC.

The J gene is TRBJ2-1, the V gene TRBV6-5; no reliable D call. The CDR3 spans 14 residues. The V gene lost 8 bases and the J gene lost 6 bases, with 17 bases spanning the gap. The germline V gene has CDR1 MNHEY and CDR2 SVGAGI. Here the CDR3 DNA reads TGTGCCAGCGTGGGAACTGGCCGTAGCAATGAGCAGTTCTTC. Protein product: CASVGTGRSNEQFF.